Only a few counts were recorded for the clone carrying this T cell receptor beta chain. The data originate from a study of blood T cell repertoires in COVID-19. As for the study in general: Nucleic acid was either cDNA or gDNA, and it came from T cells, B-cell-depleted T cells, or PBMCs.

The CDR3 is 13 residues long. Trimming removed 1 base from V and 4 bases from J, with 10 bases in between. CDR1 is GTSNPN, CDR2 SVGIG, per germline (reference sequence). Repertoires were generated with immunoSEQ multiplex PCR, while TCRdb's copy carries only in-frame clones and drops some. Of around 250,000 clones listed, 70% to 85% are singletons. The specimen sequenced was peripheral blood. This TCR derives from a woman of 80 years or more with acute or convalescent COVID-19. The chain recombines TRBV30 with TRBJ1-1, with a possible D match to TRBD1 (5 bases). The CDR3 reads CAWSEGDGTEAFF. CDR3 in DNA: TGTGCCTGGAGTGAAGGGGATGGCACTGAAGCTTTCTTT.